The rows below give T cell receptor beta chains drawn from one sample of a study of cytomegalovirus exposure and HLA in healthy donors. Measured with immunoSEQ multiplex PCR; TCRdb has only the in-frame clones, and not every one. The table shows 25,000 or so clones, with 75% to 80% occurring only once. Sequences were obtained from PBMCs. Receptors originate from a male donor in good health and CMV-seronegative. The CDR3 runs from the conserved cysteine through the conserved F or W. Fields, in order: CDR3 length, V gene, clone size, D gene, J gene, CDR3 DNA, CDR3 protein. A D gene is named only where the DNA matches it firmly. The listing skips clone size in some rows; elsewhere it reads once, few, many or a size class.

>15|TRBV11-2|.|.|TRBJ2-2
TGTGCCAGCAGCTCTGGGGGGTCATACACCGGGGAGCTGTTTTTT
CASSSGGSYTGELFF
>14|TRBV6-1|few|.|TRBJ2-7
TGTGCCAGCAGTGGCCTGACAAACTCCTACGAGCAGTACTTC
CASSGLTNSYEQYF
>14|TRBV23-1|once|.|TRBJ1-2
TGCGCCAGCAGTCTTATCAGGGGTAATTATGGCTACACCTTC
CASSLIRGNYGYTF
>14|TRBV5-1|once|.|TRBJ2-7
TGCGCCAGCAGCCTGGAACAGGGTCAACTCTCCCCGTACTTC
CASSLEQGQLSPYF
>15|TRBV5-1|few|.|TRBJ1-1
TGCGCCAGCAGCTTGGATGGAGGCCTGAACACTGAAGCTTTCTTT
CASSLDGGLNTEAFF
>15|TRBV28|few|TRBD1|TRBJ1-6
TGTGCCAGCAGTTCGGGACAGGGGGAAAATTCACCCCTCCACTTT
CASSSGQGENSPLHF
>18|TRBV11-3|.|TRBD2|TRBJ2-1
TGTGCCAGCAGCGCCGGAACCCCGGGACTAGCGGGGGACAATGAGCAGTTCTTC
CASSAGTPGLAGDNEQFF
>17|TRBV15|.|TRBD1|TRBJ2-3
TGTGCCACCAGCAGAGGGGGTAGACAGGGTCACACAGATACGCAGTATTTT
CATSRGGRQGHTDTQYF
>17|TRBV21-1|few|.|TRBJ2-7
TGTGCCAGCAGCAAAATTCCCCCTAGCGGGGTAACCTACGAGCAGTACTTC
CASSKIPPSGVTYEQYF
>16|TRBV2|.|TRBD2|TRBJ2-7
TGTGCCAGCCTGGGACTAGCGGGGGGACGGTCCTACGAGCAGTACTTC
CASLGLAGGRSYEQYF
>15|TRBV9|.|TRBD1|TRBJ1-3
TGTGCCAGCAGCGTTACAGGGGCAGATGGAAACACCATATATTTT
CASSVTGADGNTIYF
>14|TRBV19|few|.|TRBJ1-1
TGTGCCAGTAGTACAACAGGGACCTTAACTGAAGCTTTCTTT
CASSTTGTLTEAFF
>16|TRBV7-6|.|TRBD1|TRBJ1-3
TGTGCCAGCAGCTTCCGGACAGGCGCCTCTGGAAACACCATATATTTT
CASSFRTGASGNTIYF
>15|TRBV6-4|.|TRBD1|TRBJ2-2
TGTGCCAGCAGTCGGACAGGGGGCACCGTCGGGGAGCTGTTTTTT
CASSRTGGTVGELFF
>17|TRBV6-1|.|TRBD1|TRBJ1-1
TGTGCCAGCAGTGAACGGACGGACAGGGGCCAAGGGATTGAAGCTTTCTTT
CASSERTDRGQGIEAFF
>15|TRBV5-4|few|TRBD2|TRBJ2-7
TGTGCCAGCAGCGCCGGGACTAGCGGAACCTACGAGCAGTACTTC
CASSAGTSGTYEQYF
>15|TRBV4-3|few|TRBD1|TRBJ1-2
TGCGCCAGCAGCCATGTTCAGGGGGTGAACTATGGCTACACCTTC
CASSHVQGVNYGYTF
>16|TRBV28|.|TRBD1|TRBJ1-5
TGTGCCAGCAGTGCTCACAGGGGGCTGGGCAATCAGCCCCAGCATTTT
CASSAHRGLGNQPQHF
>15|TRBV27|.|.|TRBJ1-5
TGTGCCAGCAGAGCGGGGATGATTAGCAATCAGCCCCAGCATTTT
CASRAGMISNQPQHF
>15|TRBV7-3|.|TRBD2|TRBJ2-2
TGTGCCAGCAGCCCGGGACTAGCGGGGGTGGGGGAGCTGTTTTTT
CASSPGLAGVGELFF
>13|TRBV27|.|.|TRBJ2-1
TGTGCCAGCGACTACTCAGGGGGGCGTGAGCAGTTCTTC
CASDYSGGREQFF
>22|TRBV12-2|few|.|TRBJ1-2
TGTGCAAGTCGCTTGAGAGAGAGCCGGGGGGGGGTAGTTATCCCAAACTACTATGGCTACACCTTC
CASRLRESRGGVVIPNYYGYTF
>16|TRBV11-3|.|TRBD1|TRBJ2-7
TGTGCCAGCCCCCCCTCCTCGGCAGGGGGCTCCTACGAGCAGTACTTC
CASPPSSAGGSYEQYF
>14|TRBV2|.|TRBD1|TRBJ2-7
TGTGCCAGCACTGGACAGGGTCTCTCCTACGAGCAGTACTTC
CASTGQGLSYEQYF
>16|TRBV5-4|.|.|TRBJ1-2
TGTGCCAGCAGCTTGGCCGTGGACTCTTCGGGCTATGGCTACACCTTC
CASSLAVDSSGYGYTF
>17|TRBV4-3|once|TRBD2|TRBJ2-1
TGCGCCAGCAGCCCAAATAGCGGGAGGGGATCCTACAATGAGCAGTTCTTC
CASSPNSGRGSYNEQFF
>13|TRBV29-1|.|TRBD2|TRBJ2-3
TGCAGCGTTGAAACGGGGGGGACAGATACGCAGTATTTT
CSVETGGTDTQYF
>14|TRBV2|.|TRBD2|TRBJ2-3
TGTGCCAGCAGTGAGCGGGAGGGCCACGATACGCAGTATTTT
CASSEREGHDTQYF
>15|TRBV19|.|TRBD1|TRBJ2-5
TGTGCCAGTAGTGGGGACAGGAGCCTCCAAGAGACCCAGTACTTC
CASSGDRSLQETQYF
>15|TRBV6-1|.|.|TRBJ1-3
TGTGCCAGCAGTGAAAACTGGGGCTCGGGAAACACCATATATTTT
CASSENWGSGNTIYF
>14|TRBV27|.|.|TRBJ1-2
TGCGCCAGCAGTTCCGGCGGGGCGAACTATGGCTACACCTTC
CASSSGGANYGYTF
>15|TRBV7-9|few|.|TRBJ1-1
TGTGCCAGCAGCCCCTGGGGGGGTGAGAACACTGAAGCTTTCTTT
CASSPWGGENTEAFF
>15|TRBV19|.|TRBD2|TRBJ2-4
TGTGCCACCTCGACTAGCGGGGGTCCCAAAAACATTCAGTACTTC
CATSTSGGPKNIQYF
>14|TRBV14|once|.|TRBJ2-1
TGTGCCAGCAGCCAAGCCAGCTCCTACAATGAGCAGTTCTTC
CASSQASSYNEQFF
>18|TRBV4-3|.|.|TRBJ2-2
TGCGCCAGCAGCCAGGCCGGGACTCTCGATGCGAACACCGGGGAGCTGTTTTTT
CASSQAGTLDANTGELFF
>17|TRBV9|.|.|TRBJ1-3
TGTGCCAGCAGCCTCCCCCGGGAGGGCCACTCTGGAAACACCATATATTTT
CASSLPREGHSGNTIYF
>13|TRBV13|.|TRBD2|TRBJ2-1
TGTGCCAGCAGTTTAGAGCGGGGGAATGAGCAGTTCTTC
CASSLERGNEQFF
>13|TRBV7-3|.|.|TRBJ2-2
TGTGCCAGCAGCTTTGGGGGGACCGGGGAGCTGTTTTTT
CASSFGGTGELFF
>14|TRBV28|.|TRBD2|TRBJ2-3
TGTGCCACCGGGGGGGAAGGGGCTACAGATACGCAGTATTTT
CATGGEGATDTQYF
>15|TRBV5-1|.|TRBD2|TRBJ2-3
TGCGCCAGCAGCCTAGCGGGGGGTAGCACAGATACGCAGTATTTT
CASSLAGGSTDTQYF
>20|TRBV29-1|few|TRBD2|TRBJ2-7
TGCAGCGTTCTTATCCATGGACTAGCGGGGGGCAGGCTCGAATCCTACGAGCAGTACTTC
CSVLIHGLAGGRLESYEQYF
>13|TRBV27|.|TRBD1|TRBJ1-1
TGTGCCAGCAGTACCCAACAGGGGGCGTCGGCTTTCTTT
CASSTQQGASAFF
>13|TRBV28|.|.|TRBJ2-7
TGTGCCAGCAGTTTATCTCCAGACTACGAGCAGTACTTC
CASSLSPDYEQYF
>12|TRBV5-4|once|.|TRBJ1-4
TGTGCCAGCAGCTTGGAGGCGGGAAAACTGTTTTTT
CASSLEAGKLFF
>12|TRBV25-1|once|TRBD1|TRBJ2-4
TGTGCCAGCAGCCCGGGACAGGGAATTCAGTACTTC
CASSPGQGIQYF
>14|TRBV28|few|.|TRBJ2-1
TGTGCCAGCCTGAAATCCTTCTATCTCTATGAGCAGTTCTTC
CASLKSFYLYEQFF
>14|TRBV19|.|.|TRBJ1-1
TGTGCCAGTAGTATATCGATTGAGGGTACTGAAGCTTTCTTT
CASSISIEGTEAFF